The 23 T cell receptor beta chains below all came from one sample that was sequenced in a study of cytomegalovirus exposure and HLA in healthy donors. The table came from immunoSEQ multiplex PCR; TCRdb's copy has only in-frame clones and leaves some out. The table includes fewer than 200,000 clones, less than 85% detected once. Sequencing input: PBMCs. The source is a man between 18 and 35 years old in good health and CMV-seropositive.

The chain uses TRBV4-2 and TRBJ2-7, with 10 bases that match TRBD2. The V and J ends lost 1 base and 2 bases, in that order; junction bases with no gene match: 2. CDR3 size: 15 residues. Germline V gene data show CDR1 as LGHNA and CDR2 as YNFKEQ. DNA of the CDR3: TGTGCCAGCAGCCAAGGGACTAGCGGTACCTACGAGCAGTACTTC. It yields the protein CASSQGTSGTYEQYF.

V usage is TRBV6-1 and J usage is TRBJ2-1, with TRBD2 matching over 9 bases. The ends lost 0 bases at V and 5 bases at J; junction bases unmatched: 5. The CDR3 consists of 16 residues. Per the germline V gene, CDR1 is MNHNS and CDR2 is SASEGT. CDR3 DNA sequence: TGTGCCAGCAGTGAAGCATTACTAGCGGGTAACAATGAGCAGTTCTTC. Translating gives CASSEALLAGNNEQFF.

The V and J genes are TRBV9 and TRBJ1-2; D ambiguous. CDR1 is SGDLS, CDR2 YYNGEE, per germline. The germline V and J ends were trimmed by 3 bases and 0 bases, with 12 bases remaining between them. CDR3 length: 15 residues. The CDR3 is CASSATASANYGYTF. CDR3 nucleotide sequence: TGTGCCAGCAGCGCAACAGCTTCAGCTAACTATGGCTACACCTTC.

The chain links TRBV6-1 to TRBJ1-5; weak D call: TRBD1 (6 bases). This CDR3 region has 13 residues. Germline values: CDR1 MNHNS, CDR2 SASEGT. Trimming removed 7 bases from V and 3 bases from J, with 10 bases in between. CDR3 amino acids: CASKDSNNQPQHF. CDR3 nucleotide sequence: TGTGCCAGCAAGGACAGTAACAATCAGCCCCAGCATTTT.

J is TRBJ2-7 and V is TRBV6-5; 9 bases are shared with TRBD1. The germline CDR1 and CDR2 sequences are MNHEY and SVGAGI. CDR3 size: 14 residues. Germline trimming cut 6 bases from V and 9 bases from J; bases unmatched to any gene: 12. CDR3 protein: CASSPGTGPDRQYF. For the CDR3, the DNA is TGTGCCAGCAGCCCCGGGACAGGGCCCGACAGGCAGTACTTC.

The chain uses TRBV5-1 and TRBJ2-3; TRBD2 matches 9 bases. Germline-derived CDR1 and CDR2 are SGHRS and YFSETQ. Trimming at V came to 6 bases and at J to 0 bases, leaving 8 bases not matched to a gene. This CDR3 is built from 16 residues. The CDR3 region is CASKESGRPSTDTQYF. CDR3 nucleotide sequence: TGCGCCAGCAAGGAGAGCGGGAGGCCTAGCACAGATACGCAGTATTTT.

CDR3 sequence reads: CSVNTGGYNEQFF. The CDR3 bases are TGCAGCGTCAACACGGGGGGATACAATGAGCAGTTCTTC. This sequence joins TRBV29-1 and TRBJ2-1; 7 bases line up with TRBD2. This CDR3 contains 13 residues. CDR1 and CDR2 (germline): SQVTM, ANQGSEA. V lost 6 bases to trimming and J lost 4 bases; unmatched junction nucleotides: 6.

This chain uses TRBV5-1 with TRBJ2-7, with D perhaps TRBD1 (6 bases). The CDR3 is made up of 12 amino acids. Trimming stripped 3 bases from V and 6 bases from J, with 10 bases between. CDR1 and CDR2 (germline): SGHRS, YFSETQ. Here the CDR3 reads CASSSGDREQYF. The CDR3, as DNA: TGCGCCAGCAGCTCAGGGGATCGCGAGCAGTACTTC. The entire variable domain, with the rest obtained from reference TRBV5-1 and TRBJ2-7, is as follows: KAGVTQTPRYLIKTRGQQVTLSCSPISGHRSVSWYQQTPGQGLQFLFEYFSETQRNKGNFPGRFSGRQFSNSRSEMNVSTLELGDSALYLCASSSGDREQYFGPGTRLTVT.

The chain couples TRBV18 to TRBJ2-1; D not resolved. This CDR3 is built from 13 residues. V was clipped by 3 bases and J by 7 bases, with 10 bases between them. Germline CDR1 and CDR2: KGHSH and LQKENI. The CDR3 coding sequence is TGTGCCAGCTCACCCTCGGCGGCTAATGAGCAGTTCTTC. Protein product: CASSPSAANEQFF.

This clone was counted a few times. V usage is TRBV5-1 and J usage is TRBJ1-2; D may be TRBD1 (6 bases). CDR1 is SGHRS, CDR2 YFSETQ, per germline. CDR3 length: 14 amino acids. The V end lost 4 bases, the J end lost 5 bases, and 15 bases lay between the germline ends. The CDR3 DNA sequence: TGCGCCAGCAGCCGTCCAGGGGCCACGTATGGCTACACCTTC. Translated, it gives CASSRPGATYGYTF.

V usage is TRBV6-1 and J usage is TRBJ2-7, with a weak D call TRBD2 (7 bases). The CDR3 consists of 15 residues. V lost 2 bases and J lost 2, with 13 bases in between. Germline CDR1 MNHNS, CDR2 SASEGT. The CDR3, as DNA: TGTGCCAGCAGTGAATGGCGGCGGGGGCCCTACGAGCAGTACTTC. Protein sequence: CASSEWRRGPYEQYF.

The V and J genes are TRBV9 and TRBJ1-2; weak D call: TRBD1 (6 bases). This CDR3 contains 13 residues. V lost 4 bases and J lost 4, with 11 bases in between. Germline loops: CDR1 SGDLS, CDR2 YYNGEE. CDR3 amino acids: CASSPQGVYGYTF. The DNA of the CDR3 is TGTGCCAGCAGCCCACAGGGTGTCTATGGCTACACCTTC.

The chain combines TRBV2 with TRBJ2-7; TRBD2 might be the D (6 bases). Trimming cost V 0 bases and J 3 bases, with 15 bases left between them. The germline V gene has CDR1 SNHLY and CDR2 FYNNEI. There are 16 residues in the CDR3. The CDR3 sequence is CASSEAGEGGDYEQYF. In DNA, the CDR3 is TGTGCCAGCAGTGAAGCCGGGGAAGGAGGGGACTACGAGCAGTACTTC.

The gene calls are TRBV28 and TRBJ2-2; possibly TRBD2 for D (7 bases). The CDR3 totals 17 residues. The germline gives CDR1 MDHEN, CDR2 SYDVKM. Trimming pared 6 bases from V and 5 bases from J, leaving 22 bases between. The CDR3: CASRPPWRGRGTGELFF. The CDR3 DNA sequence: TGTGCCAGCAGGCCTCCCTGGCGTGGGAGGGGGACCGGGGAGCTGTTTTTT.

The CDR3 here is CASSADRWITGELFF. CDR3 DNA: TGTGCCAGCAGCGCCGACAGGTGGATCACCGGGGAGCTGTTTTTT. The V gene is TRBV9, the J gene TRBJ2-2; maybe TRBD1 (6 bases). The CDR3 runs 15 residues. Trimming shortened V by 3 bases and J by 4 bases, and 13 bases separated the two germline ends. Per the germline V gene, CDR1 is SGDLS and CDR2 is YYNGEE.

The rearrangement uses TRBV30 and TRBJ1-1; D not resolved. The CDR3 length is 11 residues. The germline V and J ends were trimmed by 3 bases and 11 bases, with 13 bases remaining between them. The germline CDR1 and CDR2 sequences are GTSNPN and SVGIG (reference sequence). CDR3 protein: CAWSERNLAFF. DNA of the CDR3: TGTGCCTGGAGCGAGAGGAATTTGGCTTTCTTT.

The gene calls are TRBV2 and TRBJ1-2; TRBD1 is a possible D gene (5 bases). Deletions cut 6 bases from V and 0 bases from J, with 17 bases between. The CDR3 runs to 16 residues. Germline loops: CDR1 SNHLY, CDR2 FYNNEI. The CDR3 region is CASRGRGRDTNYGYTF. The CDR3 DNA sequence: TGTGCCAGCAGGGGGCGCGGACGCGATACTAACTATGGCTACACCTTC.

The gene calls are TRBV4-1 and TRBJ2-7, with a tentative D call TRBD1 (6 bases). V gave up 4 bases and J gave up 1 base, with 14 bases separating them. The germline gives CDR1 MGHRA, CDR2 YSYEKL. The CDR3 runs to 15 residues. CDR3 bases: TGCGCCAGCAGCCCTTACCCGGACAGTTCCTACGAGCAGTACTTC. It specifies CASSPYPDSSYEQYF.

This chain's CDR3 is CASSPSSAGFYEQYF. For the CDR3, the DNA is TGCGCCAGCAGCCCTTCTTCTGCAGGCTTCTACGAGCAGTACTTC. The chain carries TRBV4-1 and TRBJ2-7, with D unresolved. The ends were cut back, 4 bases at V and 3 bases at J, with 16 bases in the middle. The length of the CDR3 is 15 residues. From germline, CDR1 is MGHRA and CDR2 YSYEKL.

This chain uses TRBV18 with TRBJ2-7; 7 bases map to TRBD2. The germline gives CDR1 KGHSH, CDR2 LQKENI. The CDR3 contains 12 residues. V was pared by 6 bases and J by 2 bases, with 1 base of the junction left unmatched. The CDR3 sequence is CASSAGAYEQYF. In DNA, the CDR3 is TGTGCCAGCTCGGCGGGAGCCTACGAGCAGTACTTC.

The CDR3 bases are TGTGCCTGGAACATAGGGAGTGCTAGCACAGATACGCAGTATTTT. Translating it yields CAWNIGSASTDTQYF. The rearrangement links TRBV30 to TRBJ2-3; TRBD2 might be the D (5 bases). Germline values: CDR1 GTSNPN, CDR2 SVGIG (reference sequence). Trimming cost V 4 bases and J 0 bases, with 14 bases left between them. The CDR3 is made up of 15 amino acids.

In DNA form, the CDR3 reads TGTGCCAGCAGCCCAGACTCACGCTCTGGAAACACCATATATTTT. This gives the protein CASSPDSRSGNTIYF. The J gene is TRBJ1-3, the V gene TRBV7-9; no firm D call. The V end lost 5 bases, the J end lost 0 bases, and 11 bases lay between the germline ends. In germline, CDR1 is SEHNR, CDR2 FQNEAQ (reference sequence). This CDR3 is built from 15 residues. The full variable domain, rest sourced from reference TRBV7-9 and TRBJ1-3, is DTGVSQNPRHKITKRGQNVTFRCDPISEHNRLYWYRQTLGQGPEFLTYFQNEAQLEKSRLLSDRFSAERPKGSFSTLEIQRTEQGDSAMYLCASSPDSRSGNTIYFGEGSWLTVV.

The V call is TRBV5-1, the J call TRBJ2-2; 10 positions agree with TRBD1. V was pared by 4 bases and J by 4 bases, with 4 bases of the junction left unmatched. The CDR3 is 15 residues long. Germline lookup yields CDR1 SGHRS and CDR2 YFSETQ. The CDR3 DNA follows: TGCGCCAGCAGCCCCGGACAGGGGGGCACCGGGGAGCTGTTTTTT. Protein sequence: CASSPGQGGTGELFF.